Following are 5 T cell receptor beta chains from one sample sequenced in a study of beta chain features in type 1 diabetes. What was sequenced were expressed TCRB transcripts, since all of the isolated RNA had been reverse transcribed. TCRdb's copy holds only in-frame clones and misses some; the assay was immunoSEQ multiplex PCR. The sample shows 900,000 or so clones, 17% of them seen only once. The material sequenced was naive CD4+ T cells from blood. These receptors were collected from a woman aged 18-35 years in good health.

This clone was seen only a few times. The chain joins TRBV28 to TRBJ1-2, with D unresolved. The CDR3 is made up of 13 amino acids. The V end lost 4 bases, the J end lost 11 bases, and 17 bases lay between the germline ends. CDR1 is MDHEN and CDR2 is SYDVKM in the germline V gene. The DNA for the CDR3 is TGTGCCAGCAGTTCTGGGATTGGATCGAGGTACACCTTC. Its translation: CASSSGIGSRYTF.

V gene TRBV11-1 combines with J gene TRBJ2-7; a possible D gene is TRBD2 (5 bases). V lost 4 bases to trimming and J lost 1 base, with 14 bases between them. The CDR3 runs to 15 residues. Germline CDR1 reads SGHAT; CDR2 reads FQDESV (reference sequence). CDR3 loop: CASSSTEGWSYEQYF. The CDR3 DNA follows: TGTGCCAGCAGCTCAACAGAGGGTTGGTCCTACGAGCAGTACTTC.

This clone was counted only a few times. The V gene is TRBV5-1, the J gene TRBJ2-4, with D perhaps being TRBD1 or TRBD2 (5 bases each). The V and J ends lost 0 bases and 11 bases respectively, with 12 bases between them. The germline V gene has CDR1 SGHRS and CDR2 YFSETQ. This CDR3 is built from 13 residues. The CDR3 spells CASSLDLGDLQYF. CDR3 nucleotide sequence: TGCGCCAGCAGCTTGGACTTGGGGGACCTTCAGTACTTC. Variable domain in full (rest from reference TRBV5-1 and TRBJ2-4): KAGVTQTPRYLIKTRGQQVTLSCSPISGHRSVSWYQQTPGQGLQFLFEYFSETQRNKGNFPGRFSGRQFSNSRSEMNVSTLELGDSALYLCASSLDLGDLQYFGAGTRLSVL.

Only a few counts were recorded for this clone. This chain uses TRBV9 with TRBJ1-1; 10 bases align to TRBD1. The CDR3 totals 21 residues. The germline CDR1 and CDR2 sequences are SGDLS and YYNGEE. Losses at the gene ends were 0 bases for V and 2 bases for J; bases not matched to a gene: 19. The CDR3 nucleotides are TGTGCCAGCAGCGTAGCTCCAGCACCGGGACAGGGGTTTCCGCGTAACACTGAAGCTTTCTTT. Amino acids: CASSVAPAPGQGFPRNTEAFF.

CDR3 DNA sequence: TGTGCCAGCAGCCAAAGGGCTAGCCCGAACACCGGGGAGCTGTTTTTT. It encodes CASSQRASPNTGELFF. V gene TRBV6-6 combines with J gene TRBJ2-2; possibly TRBD2 for D (5 bases). Deletions cut 6 bases from V and 0 bases from J, with 14 bases between. The CDR3 runs to 16 residues. Germline V lookup: CDR1 MNHNY, CDR2 SVGAGI (reference sequence).